The rows below give T cell receptor beta chains drawn from one sample of a study of T cell responses to AZD1222 COVID-19 vaccine. Method: immunoSEQ multiplex PCR; TCRdb's copy keeps in-frame clones and lacks some. The sample gives under 140,000 clones, about four fifths of which show up once; 4.6% is in the top ten. Sample: peripheral blood, taken on day 0 of AZD1222 vaccination. The receptors come from an adult in good health. The CDR3 runs from the conserved cysteine through the conserved F or W. The D gene is left open where the match is weak.

cdr3_length: 16
d_call: .
v_call: TRBV3-1/TRBV3-2
cdr3_aa: CASSQTTGSRTYGYTF

cdr3_length: 16
d_call: .
v_call: TRBV2
cdr3_aa: CASSEVLGTGANVLTF

cdr3_length: 15
d_call: TRBD2
v_call: TRBV6-5
cdr3_aa: CASSHGTSITDTQYF

cdr3_length: 11
d_call: .
v_call: TRBV5-8
cdr3_aa: CASSLAGGYTF

cdr3_length: 14
d_call: .
v_call: TRBV19
cdr3_aa: CASSTSGSTDTQYF

cdr3_length: 16
d_call: TRBD1
v_call: TRBV5-1
cdr3_aa: CASSLARGGQGREQYF

cdr3_length: 11
d_call: TRBD1
v_call: TRBV29-1
cdr3_aa: CSDRQGDGYTF

cdr3_length: 14
d_call: TRBD1
v_call: TRBV7-9
cdr3_aa: CASSQDRASYEQYF

cdr3_length: 15
d_call: TRBD2
v_call: TRBV28
cdr3_aa: CASSLFASGRNEQFF

cdr3_length: 15
d_call: TRBD1
v_call: TRBV10-3
cdr3_aa: CAIREGQGSTDTQYF

cdr3_length: 13
d_call: .
v_call: TRBV14
cdr3_aa: CASSQTTYTEAFF

cdr3_length: 12
d_call: .
v_call: TRBV3-1/TRBV3-2
cdr3_aa: CASSRDNSPLHF

cdr3_length: 15
d_call: .
v_call: TRBV5-1
cdr3_aa: CASGSGTTTSYEQYF

cdr3_length: 15
d_call: TRBD1
v_call: TRBV7-2
cdr3_aa: CASSSGQGVVYRYTF

cdr3_length: 16
d_call: .
v_call: TRBV10-1
cdr3_aa: CASSESAPSYNSPLHF

cdr3_length: 14
d_call: .
v_call: TRBV4-1
cdr3_aa: CASSPWTGSYEQYF

cdr3_length: 13
d_call: .
v_call: TRBV7-9
cdr3_aa: CASSQGIAETQYF

cdr3_length: 14
d_call: .
v_call: TRBV9
cdr3_aa: CASSHRGLNTEAFF

cdr3_length: 15
d_call: .
v_call: TRBV28
cdr3_aa: CASIPSSSTNEKLFF

cdr3_length: 14
d_call: .
v_call: TRBV14
cdr3_aa: CASSQAFNTGELFF

cdr3_length: 13
d_call: .
v_call: TRBV6-6
cdr3_aa: CATRLDSNQPQHF

cdr3_length: 17
d_call: TRBD1
v_call: TRBV6-2/TRBV6-3
cdr3_aa: CASSYSKRRTGKWVPHF

cdr3_length: 14
d_call: TRBD1
v_call: TRBV7-2
cdr3_aa: CASSSDRAGFGYTF

cdr3_length: 14
d_call: .
v_call: TRBV6-4
cdr3_aa: CASSVDRGNTEAFF

cdr3_length: 19
d_call: TRBD2
v_call: TRBV12-5
cdr3_aa: CASGLVGTSGAGYTGELFF

cdr3_length: 16
d_call: TRBD1
v_call: TRBV4-3
cdr3_aa: CASSQGNFQGGEKLFF

cdr3_length: 12
d_call: .
v_call: TRBV15
cdr3_aa: CATSSNSEKLFF

cdr3_length: 16
d_call: TRBD2
v_call: TRBV11-3
cdr3_aa: CASSPRGGTPTGELFF

cdr3_length: 13
d_call: .
v_call: TRBV7-9
cdr3_aa: CASSPTGMNGYTF

cdr3_length: 16
d_call: .
v_call: TRBV21-1
cdr3_aa: CASSKPTTTSSYEQYF

cdr3_length: 14
d_call: TRBD2
v_call: TRBV7-2
cdr3_aa: CASQRTSEYNEQFF

cdr3_length: 13
d_call: .
v_call: TRBV5-6
cdr3_aa: CASSVDKNYGYTF